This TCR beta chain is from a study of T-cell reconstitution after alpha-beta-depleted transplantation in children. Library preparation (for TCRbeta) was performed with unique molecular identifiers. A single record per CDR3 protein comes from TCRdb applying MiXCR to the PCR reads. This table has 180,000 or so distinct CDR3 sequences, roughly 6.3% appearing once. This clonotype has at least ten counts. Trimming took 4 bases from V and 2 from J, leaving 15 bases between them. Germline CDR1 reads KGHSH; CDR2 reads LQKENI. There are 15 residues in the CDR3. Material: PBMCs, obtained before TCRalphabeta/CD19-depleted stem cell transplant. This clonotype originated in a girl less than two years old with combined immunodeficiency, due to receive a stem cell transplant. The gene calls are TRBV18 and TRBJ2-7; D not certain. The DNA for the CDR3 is TGTGCCAGCTCACTCTACACCATAGCTACCTACGAGCAGTACTTC. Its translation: CASSLYTIATYEQYF.